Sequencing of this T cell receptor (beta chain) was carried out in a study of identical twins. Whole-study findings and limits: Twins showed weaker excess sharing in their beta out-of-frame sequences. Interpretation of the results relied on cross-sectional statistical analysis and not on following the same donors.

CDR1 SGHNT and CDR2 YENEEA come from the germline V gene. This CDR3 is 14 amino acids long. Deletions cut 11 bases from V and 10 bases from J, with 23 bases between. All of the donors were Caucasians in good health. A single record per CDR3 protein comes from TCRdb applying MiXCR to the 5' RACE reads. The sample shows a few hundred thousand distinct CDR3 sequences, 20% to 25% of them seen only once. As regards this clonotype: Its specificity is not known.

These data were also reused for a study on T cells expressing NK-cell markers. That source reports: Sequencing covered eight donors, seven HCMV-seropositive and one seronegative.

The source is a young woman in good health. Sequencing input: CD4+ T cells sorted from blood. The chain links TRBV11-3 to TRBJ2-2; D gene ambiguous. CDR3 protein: CAGASGVGIPELFF. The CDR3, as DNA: TGTGCCGGTGCAAGTGGGGTTGGAATACCGGAGCTGTTTTTT.